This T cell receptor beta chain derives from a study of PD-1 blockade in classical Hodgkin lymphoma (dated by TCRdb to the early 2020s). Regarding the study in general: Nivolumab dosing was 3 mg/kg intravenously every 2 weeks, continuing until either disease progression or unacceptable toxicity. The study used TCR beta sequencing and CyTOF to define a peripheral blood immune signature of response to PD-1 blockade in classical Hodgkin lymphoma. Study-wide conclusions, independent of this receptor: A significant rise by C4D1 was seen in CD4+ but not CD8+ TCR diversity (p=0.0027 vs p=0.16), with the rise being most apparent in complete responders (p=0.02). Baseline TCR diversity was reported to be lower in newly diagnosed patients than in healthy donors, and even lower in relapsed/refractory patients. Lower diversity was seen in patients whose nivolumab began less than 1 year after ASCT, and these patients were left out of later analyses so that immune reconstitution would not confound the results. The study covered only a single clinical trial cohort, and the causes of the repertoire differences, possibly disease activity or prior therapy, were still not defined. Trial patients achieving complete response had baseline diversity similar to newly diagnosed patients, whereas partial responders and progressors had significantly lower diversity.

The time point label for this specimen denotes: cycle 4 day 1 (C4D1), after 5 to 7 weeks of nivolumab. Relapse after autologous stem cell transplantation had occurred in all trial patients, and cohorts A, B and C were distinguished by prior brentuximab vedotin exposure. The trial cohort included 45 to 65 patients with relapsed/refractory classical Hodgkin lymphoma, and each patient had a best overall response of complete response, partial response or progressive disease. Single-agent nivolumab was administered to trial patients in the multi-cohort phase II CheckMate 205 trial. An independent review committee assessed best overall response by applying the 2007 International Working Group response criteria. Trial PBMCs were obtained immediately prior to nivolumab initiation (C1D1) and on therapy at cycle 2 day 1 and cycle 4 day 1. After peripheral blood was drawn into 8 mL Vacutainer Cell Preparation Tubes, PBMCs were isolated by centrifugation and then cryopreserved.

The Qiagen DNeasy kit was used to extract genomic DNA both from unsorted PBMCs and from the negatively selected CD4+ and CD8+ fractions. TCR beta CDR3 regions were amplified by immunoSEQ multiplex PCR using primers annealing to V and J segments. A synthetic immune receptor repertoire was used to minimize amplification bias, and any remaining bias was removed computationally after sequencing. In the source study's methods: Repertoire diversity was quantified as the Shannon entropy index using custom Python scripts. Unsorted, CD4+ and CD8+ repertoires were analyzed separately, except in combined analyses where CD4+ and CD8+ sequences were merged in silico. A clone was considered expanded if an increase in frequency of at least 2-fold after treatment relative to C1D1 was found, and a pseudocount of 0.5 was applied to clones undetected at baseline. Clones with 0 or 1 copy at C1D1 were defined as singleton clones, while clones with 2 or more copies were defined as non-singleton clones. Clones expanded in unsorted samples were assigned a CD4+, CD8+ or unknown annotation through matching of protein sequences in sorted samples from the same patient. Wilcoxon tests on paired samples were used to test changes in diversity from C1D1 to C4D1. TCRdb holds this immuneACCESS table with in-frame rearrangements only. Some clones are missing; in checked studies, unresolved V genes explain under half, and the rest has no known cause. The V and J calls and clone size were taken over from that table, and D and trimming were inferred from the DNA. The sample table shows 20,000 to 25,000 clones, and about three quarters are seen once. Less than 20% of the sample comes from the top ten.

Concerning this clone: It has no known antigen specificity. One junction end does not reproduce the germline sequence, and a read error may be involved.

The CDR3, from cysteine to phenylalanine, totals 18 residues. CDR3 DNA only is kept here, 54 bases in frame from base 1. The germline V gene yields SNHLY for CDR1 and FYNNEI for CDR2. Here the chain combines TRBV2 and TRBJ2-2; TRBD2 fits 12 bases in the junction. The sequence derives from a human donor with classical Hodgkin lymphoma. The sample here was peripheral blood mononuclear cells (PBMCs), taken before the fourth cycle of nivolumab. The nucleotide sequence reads TGTGCCAGCAATGAACCGGGACTAGCGGGTTCGAACACCGGGGAGCTGTTTTTT. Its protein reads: CASNEPGLAGSNTGELFF.